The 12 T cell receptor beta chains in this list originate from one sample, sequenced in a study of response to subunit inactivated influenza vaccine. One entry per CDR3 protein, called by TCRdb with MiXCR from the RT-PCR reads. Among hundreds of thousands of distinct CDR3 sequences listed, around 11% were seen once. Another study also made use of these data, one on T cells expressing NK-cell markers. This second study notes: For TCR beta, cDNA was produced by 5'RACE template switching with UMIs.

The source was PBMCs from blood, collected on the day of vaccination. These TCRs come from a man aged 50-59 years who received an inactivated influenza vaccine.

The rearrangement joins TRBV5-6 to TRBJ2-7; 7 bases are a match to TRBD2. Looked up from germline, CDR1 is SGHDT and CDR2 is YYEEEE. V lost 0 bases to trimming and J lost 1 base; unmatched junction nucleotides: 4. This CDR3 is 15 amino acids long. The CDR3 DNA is TGTGCCAGCAGCTTGGGGCGGGAGTTGTCCTACGAGCAGTACTTC. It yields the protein CASSLGRELSYEQYF. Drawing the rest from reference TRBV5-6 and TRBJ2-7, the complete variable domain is DAGVTQSPTHLIKTRGQQVTLRCSPKSGHDTVSWYQQALGQGPQFIFQYYEEEERQRGNFPDRFSGHQFPNYSSELNVNALLLGDSALYLCASSLGRELSYEQYFGPGTRLTVT.

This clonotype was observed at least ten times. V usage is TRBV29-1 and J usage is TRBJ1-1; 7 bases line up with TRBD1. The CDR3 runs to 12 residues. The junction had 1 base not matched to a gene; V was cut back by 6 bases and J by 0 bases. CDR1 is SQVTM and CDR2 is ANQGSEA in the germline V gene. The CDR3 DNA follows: TGCAGCGTGACAGGGTTGAACACTGAAGCTTTCTTT. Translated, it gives CSVTGLNTEAFF.

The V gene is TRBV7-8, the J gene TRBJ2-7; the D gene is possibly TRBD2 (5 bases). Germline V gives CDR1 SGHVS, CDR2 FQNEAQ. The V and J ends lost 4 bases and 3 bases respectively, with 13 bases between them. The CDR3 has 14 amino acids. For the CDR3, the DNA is TGTGCCAGCAGCTCTGGAGGACCCCACTACGAGCAGTACTTC. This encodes CASSSGGPHYEQYF.

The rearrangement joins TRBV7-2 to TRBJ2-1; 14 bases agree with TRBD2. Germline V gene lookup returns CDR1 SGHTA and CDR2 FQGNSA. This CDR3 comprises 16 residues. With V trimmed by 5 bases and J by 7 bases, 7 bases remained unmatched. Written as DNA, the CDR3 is TGTGCCAGCAGCAACCGGACTAGCGGGGGGACGAATGAGCAGTTCTTC. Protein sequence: CASSNRTSGGTNEQFF.

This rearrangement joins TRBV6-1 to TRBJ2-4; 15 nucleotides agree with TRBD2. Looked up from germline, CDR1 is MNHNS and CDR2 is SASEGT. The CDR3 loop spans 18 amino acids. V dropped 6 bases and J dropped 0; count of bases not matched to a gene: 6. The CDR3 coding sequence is TGTGCCAGCAGCGGGACTAGCGGGGGGACTTTAGCCAAAAACATTCAGTACTTC. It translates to CASSGTSGGTLAKNIQYF.

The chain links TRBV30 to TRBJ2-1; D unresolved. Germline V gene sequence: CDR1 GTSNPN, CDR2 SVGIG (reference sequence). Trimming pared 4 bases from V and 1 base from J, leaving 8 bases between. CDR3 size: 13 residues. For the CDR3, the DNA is TGTGCCTGGACCTTTGTTTCCTACAATGAGCAGTTCTTC. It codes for CAWTFVSYNEQFF.

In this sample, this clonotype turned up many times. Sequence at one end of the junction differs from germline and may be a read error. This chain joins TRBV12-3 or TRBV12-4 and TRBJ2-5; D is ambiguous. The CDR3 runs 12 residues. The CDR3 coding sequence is TGCGCCAGCAGCTTCCTCGGTGAGACCCAGTACTTC. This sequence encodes CASSFLGETQYF.

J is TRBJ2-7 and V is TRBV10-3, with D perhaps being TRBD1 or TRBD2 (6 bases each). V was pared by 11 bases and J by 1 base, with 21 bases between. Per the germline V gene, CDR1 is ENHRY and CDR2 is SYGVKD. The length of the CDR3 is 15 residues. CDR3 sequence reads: CAAARGGGPSYEQYF. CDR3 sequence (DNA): TGTGCCGCCGCCCGAGGAGGGGGTCCTTCCTACGAGCAGTACTTC.

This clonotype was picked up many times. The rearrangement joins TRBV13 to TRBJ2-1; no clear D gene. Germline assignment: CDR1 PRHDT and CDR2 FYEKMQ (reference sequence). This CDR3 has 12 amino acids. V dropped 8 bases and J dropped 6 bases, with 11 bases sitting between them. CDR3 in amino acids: CASGVLANEQFF. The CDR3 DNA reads TGTGCCAGCGGGGTATTGGCCAATGAGCAGTTCTTC. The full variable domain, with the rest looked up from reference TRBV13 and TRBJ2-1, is AAGVIQSPRHLIKEKRETATLKCYPIPRHDTVYWYQQGPGQDPQFLISFYEKMQSDKGSIPDRFSAQQFSDYHSELNMSSLELGDSALYFCASGVLANEQFFGPGTRLTVL.

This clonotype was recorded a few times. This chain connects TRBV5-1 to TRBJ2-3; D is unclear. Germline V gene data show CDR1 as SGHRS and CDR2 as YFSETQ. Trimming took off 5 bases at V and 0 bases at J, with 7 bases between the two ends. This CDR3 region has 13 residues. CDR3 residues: CASRHTSTDTQYF. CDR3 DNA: TGCGCCAGCAGACATACAAGCACAGATACGCAGTATTTT.

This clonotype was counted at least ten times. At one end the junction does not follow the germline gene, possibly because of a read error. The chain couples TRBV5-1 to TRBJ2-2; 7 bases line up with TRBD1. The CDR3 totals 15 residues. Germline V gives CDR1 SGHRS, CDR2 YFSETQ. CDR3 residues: CASSSRQGNTGELFF. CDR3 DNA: TGTGCCAGCAGCTCTCGACAGGGGAACACCGGGGAGCTGTTTTTT.

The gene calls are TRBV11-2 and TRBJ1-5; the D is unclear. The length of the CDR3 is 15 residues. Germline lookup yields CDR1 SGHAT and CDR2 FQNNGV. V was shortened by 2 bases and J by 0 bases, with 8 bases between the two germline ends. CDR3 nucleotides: TGTGCCAGCAGCTTATCACAGAATAGCAATCAGCCCCAGCATTTT. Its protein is CASSLSQNSNQPQHF.